This TCR beta chain was obtained from a study of T cell changes during pregnancy in multiple sclerosis. Profiled with immunoSEQ multiplex PCR; TCRdb holds only in-frame clones, not every one. The top ten hold 2% to 2.5% of the sample, which has under 75,000 clones, more than 85% seen once. Germline CDR1 reads SGHDN; CDR2 reads FVKESK. V shed 4 bases and J shed 0 bases, with 12 bases lying between them. The CDR3 covers 15 residues. The genes are TRBV14 and TRBJ1-1; D not certain. This clonotype was obtained from a female donor with multiple sclerosis, enrolled in a pregnancy study. This material consisted of peripheral blood, taken in the first trimester of pregnancy. CDR3 nucleotides: TGTGCCAGCAGCCCCGCTGAGGGATTGAACACTGAAGCTTTCTTT. As protein: CASSPAEGLNTEAFF.